This TCR beta chain comes out of a study of T cell responses to AZD1222 COVID-19 vaccine (dated by TCRdb to the early 2020s). Looking at the study overall: AZD1222 recipients whose second dose came at about 4 weeks and those whose second dose came at about 12 weeks were combined into one group, since spike-specific TCR depth and breadth did not differ between the two schedules. TCR sequencing covered some 240 trial participants: 200 to 220 given two doses of AZD1222 and some 25 given two doses of MenACWY control vaccine. Enrollment into the trials was organized by age into subgroups of 18-55, 56-69 and 70-plus years, and those subgroups contained roughly 140, 27 and 60 TCR-sequenced participants, respectively. General conclusions and limits of the study: Most participants were white British and females outnumbered males, and the authors suggested that clonal diversity may have been underestimated. The whole spike protein was spanned by vaccine-associated CD4 TCRs, and dominant responses were seen in regions 160-218 and 743-854. A significant rise in spike-specific TCR breadth and depth was observed after two AZD1222 doses relative to day 0 and relative to MenACWY recipients. Conclusions about previously exposed vaccinees are limited because only six or seven AZD1222 recipients were SARS-CoV-2 seropositive at baseline. In the small 56-69-year group, the increase in depth fell short of significance, most likely because of low power. Reportedly, almost half of the unique spike-specific TCRs recognized epitopes lying outside the regions that are mutated in the B.1.351 and B.1.1.7 variants. Because no day 14 peak-response samples were available, the repertoires could be characterized only after the peak T cell response.

The CDR3 regions of human TCRbeta chains were analyzed by immunosequencing. The published analysis was carried out like this. Repertoire TCRs were checked for matches against a reference library of SARS-CoV-2-specific TCRs that had been generated using the MIRA antigen-specificity platform. Breadth was defined as the fraction of unique TCRs that were SARS-CoV-2-associated, and depth was defined as the fraction of total T cells that were SARS-CoV-2-associated. Using the MIRA data, each spike-specific TCR was mapped to the spike region that the TCR reacts to and placed in a CD4 or CD8 class. Log10-transformed breadth and depth values were compared by one-way ANOVA with Sidak's multiple comparisons tests. Entries here come from immuneACCESS through TCRdb and include only in-frame sequences with V and J called. Some clones fail to appear in such tables; in the studies checked, an unresolved V gene covers under half of the shortfall, and the cause of the remainder is unknown. Clonal size and the V and J genes are those of that table, whereas D and trimming came from the DNA. Across this sample there are over 120,000 clones, with around 87% seen only once. Of the sample, about 1.5% is held by the ten largest clones.

The time point label corresponds to: baseline before first vaccination. Vaccinee samples were obtained from the UK trials COV001 and COV002, which included a single-blind randomized controlled phase 2/3 trial of AZD1222 (ChAdOx1 nCoV-19) in healthy adults. Trial participant PBMC samples were collected at day 0 and day 28 after the second dose for TCRbeta chain sequencing. CDR3 length: 15 amino acids, cysteine to phenylalanine. Only the CDR3 region is kept as DNA, spanning 45 bases read in frame from base 1. The germline V gene (reference sequence) sets CDR1 to SEHNR and CDR2 to FQNEAQ. The junction shows trimming of 3 bases on V and 0 bases on J, plus 8 bases between the germline ends. With respect to this clone: Its antigen specificity is not known. Base qualities are missing; no much larger clone stands one base away.

The source material was peripheral blood, sampled on day 0 of AZD1222 vaccination. The clonotype comes from an adult in good health. Rearrangement joined TRBV7-9 to TRBJ1-4; perhaps TRBD1 is the D gene, with 5 bases matching. The encoded CDR3 is CASSFRGTTNEKLFF. The nucleotides are TGTGCCAGCAGCTTTAGGGGTACAACTAATGAAAAACTGTTTTTT.